The sequence of this T cell receptor beta chain was determined in a study of T cells after yellow fever vaccination. This clonotype came up many times. V dropped 4 bases and J dropped 7 bases, with 16 bases sitting between them. This CDR3 is 15 amino acids long. Germline V gives CDR1 MGHDK, CDR2 SYGVNS. MiXCR, run by TCRdb on the 5' RACE reads, gives a single entry per CDR3 protein. The table records hundreds of thousands of distinct CDR3 sequences, about 8.7% of them present only once. The sequence was obtained from a man in his late teens or twenties who received the YFV17D yellow fever vaccine. Sequencing used PBMCs, obtained on the day of the first yellow fever vaccination. The V call is TRBV25-1, the J call TRBJ2-2, with D tentatively TRBD1 (6 bases). CDR3 sequence: CASSGLTGKVGELFF. CDR3 bases: TGTGCCAGCAGTGGGCTAACAGGGAAGGTCGGGGAGCTGTTTTTT.